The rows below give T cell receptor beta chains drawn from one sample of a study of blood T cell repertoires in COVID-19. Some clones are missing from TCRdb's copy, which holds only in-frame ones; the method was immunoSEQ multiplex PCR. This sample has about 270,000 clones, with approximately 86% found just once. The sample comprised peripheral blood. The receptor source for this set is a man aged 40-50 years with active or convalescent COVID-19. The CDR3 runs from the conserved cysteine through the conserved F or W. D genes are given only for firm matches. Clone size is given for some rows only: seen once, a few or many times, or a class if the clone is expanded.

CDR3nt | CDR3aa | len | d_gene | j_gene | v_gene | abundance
TGTGCCAGCAGTTACTCGGGGGGAGGCTATGGCTACACCTTC | CASSYSGGGYGYTF | 14 | - | TRBJ1-2 | TRBV6-5 | -
TGTGCCAGCAGTGAACAGACTCTAGCGGGAGGGATCTACGAGCAGTACTTC | CASSEQTLAGGIYEQYF | 17 | TRBD2 | TRBJ2-7 | TRBV25-1 | -
TGTGCCAGCAGGTCAGAGGCGATCGAGCAGTTCTTC | CASRSEAIEQFF | 12 | - | TRBJ2-1 | TRBV11-2 | -
TGCGCCAGCAGGGCGGGAGGGCCGACCGGGGAGCTGTTTTTT | CASRAGGPTGELFF | 14 | TRBD2 | TRBJ2-2 | TRBV10-2 | -
TGCGCCAGCAGCTTGGCACAGGCAGGATCCTACGAGCAGTACTTC | CASSLAQAGSYEQYF | 15 | - | TRBJ2-7 | TRBV5-1 | -
TGTGCCAGCAGCGCGACCCAGGGGGTAGGTCAGCCCCAGCATTTT | CASSATQGVGQPQHF | 15 | TRBD1 | TRBJ1-5 | TRBV9 | -
TGTGCCAGCAGCTCGACAGGGGGCTGGACCGGGGAGCTGTTTTTT | CASSSTGGWTGELFF | 15 | TRBD1 | TRBJ2-2 | TRBV7-3 | once
TGTGCCAGCAGTTACTCGGGCAGGGAATTCACCGGGGAGCTGTTTTTT | CASSYSGREFTGELFF | 16 | - | TRBJ2-2 | TRBV6-5 | -
TGCGCCAGCAGCCGGGGGGGTCAAGAGACCCAGTACTTC | CASSRGGQETQYF | 13 | TRBD2 | TRBJ2-5 | TRBV5-1 | -
TGTGCCATCAGTGAAGACAAAAGTCTCCACGAGCAGTACTTC | CAISEDKSLHEQYF | 14 | - | TRBJ2-7 | TRBV10-3 | -
TGTGCCAGCAGCCCCCGTATCGGCACCGGGGAGCTGTTTTTT | CASSPRIGTGELFF | 14 | - | TRBJ2-2 | TRBV13 | -
TGCGCCAGCAGCTTCTCGGGGGAGGGCACTGAAGCTTTCTTT | CASSFSGEGTEAFF | 14 | - | TRBJ1-1 | TRBV5-1 | -
TGTGCCAGCAGCTCGAAACAGGGTGCGAATTCACCCCTCCACTTT | CASSSKQGANSPLHF | 15 | - | TRBJ1-6 | TRBV7-2 | -
TGTGCCTGGAATTTCCCGCGGGAGTCCTACACCGGGGAGCTGTTTTTT | CAWNFPRESYTGELFF | 16 | TRBD2 | TRBJ2-2 | TRBV30 | -
TGTGCCAGCAGTCGACAGGGGAGCACAGATACGCAGTATTTT | CASSRQGSTDTQYF | 14 | TRBD1 | TRBJ2-3 | TRBV25-1 | -
TGTGCCAGCAGCTGGACATCGAACACTGAAGCTTTCTTT | CASSWTSNTEAFF | 13 | - | TRBJ1-1 | TRBV5-5 | -